The 9 T cell receptor beta chains below all came from one sample that was sequenced in a study of cytotoxic CD8 clonotypes in ibrutinib-treated CLL. Profiled with immunoSEQ multiplex PCR; TCRdb holds only in-frame clones, not every one. The sample records thousands of clones, roughly 70% being singletons. Here the sequenced sample was PBMCs, taken before ibrutinib treatment. The receptors shown here come from a human donor with chronic lymphocytic leukemia.

Of note for this clone: The junction and the germline gene differ at one end; a read error may be behind it. The genes are TRBV6-1 and TRBJ1-5; 9 bases line up with TRBD1. This CDR3 is built from 11 residues. The germline CDR1 and CDR2 sequences are MNHNS and SASEGT. The CDR3 loop reads CASSERGQGNF. As DNA, the CDR3 is TGTGCCAGCAGTGAACGAGGACAGGGGAATTTT.

The V gene is TRBV7-6, the J gene TRBJ2-1; D unresolved. The germline gives CDR1 SGHVS, CDR2 FNYEAQ. The V end lost 5 bases, the J end lost 8 bases, and 13 bases lay between the germline ends. CDR3 length equals 13 residues. The CDR3 bases are TGTGCCAGCAGCGCCACCCGGATCCATGAGCAGTTCTTC. It specifies CASSATRIHEQFF. Looking up the rest from reference TRBV7-6 and TRBJ2-1 gives the full variable domain: GAGVSQSPRYKVTKRGQDVALRCDPISGHVSLYWYRQALGQGPEFLTYFNYEAQQDKSGLPNDRFSAERPEGSISTLTIQRTEQRDSAMYRCASSATRIHEQFFGPGTRLTVL.

This sequence joins TRBV4-1 and TRBJ2-1; perhaps TRBD2 as D (6 bases). Germline V gene lookup returns CDR1 MGHRA and CDR2 YSYEKL. The CDR3 contains 18 residues. The V end lost 0 bases, the J end lost 6 bases, and 21 bases lay between the germline ends. CDR3 nucleotide sequence: TGCGCCAGCAGCCAAGAAGGGGCTCTAGCGAGTTGGCGCAATGAGCAGTTCTTC. It encodes CASSQEGALASWRNEQFF.

This clone was detected only a few times. The V and J genes are TRBV7-2 and TRBJ1-5, with no clear D. Between the trimmed V and J ends, which lost 2 bases and 3 bases, there was a span of 5 bases. Germline V gene lookup returns CDR1 SGHTA and CDR2 FQGNSA. This CDR3 is 13 amino acids long. The CDR3 DNA reads TGTGCCAGCAGCTTATCGTCCAATCAGCCCCAGCATTTT. Its protein is CASSLSSNQPQHF.

The chain employs TRBV19 and TRBJ2-1; unclear D gene. Trimming pared 4 bases from V and 6 bases from J, leaving 4 bases between. The CDR3 totals 11 residues. Germline values: CDR1 LNHDA, CDR2 SQIVND (reference sequence). The CDR3 here is CASSTFNEQFF. The CDR3 DNA is TGTGCCAGTAGTACCTTCAATGAGCAGTTCTTC.

The chain combines TRBV18 with TRBJ2-3, with no clear D. The V end was cut by 4 bases, the J end by 0 bases, with 8 bases between. Germline V lookup: CDR1 KGHSH, CDR2 LQKENI. CDR3 length: 14 residues. CDR3 sequence reads: CASSLASSTDTQYF. DNA of the CDR3: TGTGCCAGCTCACTGGCGTCTAGCACAGATACGCAGTATTTT.

V is TRBV21-1 and J is TRBJ2-2. TRBV21-1 is a listed pseudogene. The CDR3 extends over 14 amino acids. In DNA, the CDR3 is TGTGCCAGCAGTCGGGCCGTTAACACCGGGGAGCTGTTTTTT. It encodes CASSRAVNTGELFF.

In this sample, this clone turned up a few times. The chain combines TRBV10-3 with TRBJ2-5, with 7 bases identical to TRBD1. CDR3 length equals 14 residues. Germline CDR1 and CDR2: ENHRY and SYGVKD. With V trimmed by 5 bases and J by 5 bases, 8 bases remained unmatched. Here the CDR3 reads CAISNAGTEETQYF. In DNA form, the CDR3 reads TGTGCCATCAGTAATGCCGGGACAGAGGAGACCCAGTACTTC.

J is TRBJ1-5 and V is TRBV7-3; the D is unclear. Germline V gene sequence: CDR1 SGHTA, CDR2 FQGTGA. There are 16 residues in the CDR3. Deletions cut 6 bases from V and 0 bases from J, with 15 bases between. Here the CDR3 DNA reads TGTGCCAGCAGAAAAAGACGGCTTTATAGCAATCAGCCCCAGCATTTT. It encodes CASRKRRLYSNQPQHF.